This TCR beta chain was documented in a study of blood T cell repertoires in COVID-19. Across the whole study: Sites in the United States, Italy and Spain provided acute and convalescent COVID-19 samples. From T cells, B-cell-depleted T cells, or PBMCs came the material, which was cDNA or gDNA.

Per the original methods: Amplification of reference gene primers provided the estimated nucleated cell counts. The assay was immunoSEQ multiplex PCR, and TCRdb's table has in-frame clones only and misses some. For V, J and clone size, that table is used; D and trimming come from the DNA. Of about 190,000 clones listed, roughly 84% were seen once; the top ten hold approximately 5%. The receptor's source is a woman aged 80 or over with acute or convalescent COVID-19. Material: peripheral blood.

CDR3 in amino acids: CSASFAGFAGANVLTF. The CDR3 nucleotides are TGCAGTGCTAGTTTCGCGGGATTCGCTGGGGCCAACGTCCTGACTTTC. The rearrangement joins TRBV20-1 to TRBJ2-6; TRBD2 is a possible D gene (6 bases). The V and J ends lost 3 bases and 2 bases respectively, with 14 bases between them. This CDR3 has 16 amino acids. Germline CDR1 is DFQATT and CDR2 is SNEGSKA (reference sequence).